This T cell receptor beta chain was obtained from a study of identical twins. Findings and limits, study-wide: Out-of-frame alpha sequences that twins shared showed excess low generation probability. Invariant cells of the MAIT and iNKT types might have partly distorted the zero-insertion analyses. Abundant beta clonotypes from cord blood bore fewer insertions; memory repertoires lacked this pattern. Conclusions relied on cross-sectional statistical analysis, not following the same donors.

Germline CDR1 is SGHRS and CDR2 is YFSETQ. The CDR3 is 18 amino acids. The ends were cut back, 1 base at V and 4 bases at J, with 18 bases in the middle. TCRdb reprocessed the 5' RACE reads with MiXCR, giving one entry per CDR3 protein. The repertoire consists of roughly 1.6 million distinct CDR3 sequences, with less than 35% occurring once and the leading ten covering around 0.3%. In the case of this clonotype: The antigen remains undetermined.

The J gene is TRBJ2-6, the V gene TRBV5-1; perhaps D is TRBD1 or TRBD2 (5 bases each). Specimen: cord blood. The clonotype comes from a newborn girl in good health. This chain's CDR3 is CASSLLLAFGDGANVLTF. CDR3 coding DNA: TGCGCCAGCAGCTTGCTGTTAGCTTTTGGGGACGGGGCCAACGTCCTGACTTTC.